This T cell receptor beta chain comes out of a study of T cell changes during pregnancy in multiple sclerosis. Repertoires were generated with immunoSEQ multiplex PCR, while TCRdb's copy carries only in-frame clones and drops some. The sample contains 59,000 or so clones, about 94% of which appear only once. Per germline, CDR1 SGDLS and CDR2 YYNGEE. The V gene end was trimmed by 0 bases and the J gene end by 1 base; junction bases not matched to a gene: 2. CDR3 length equals 15 residues. The sample here was peripheral blood, taken in the third trimester of pregnancy. The sequence came from a female donor in good health, enrolled as a control in a pregnancy study. The gene calls are TRBV9 and TRBJ2-3, with 7 bases identical to TRBD2. CDR3 amino acids: CASSVGGGGTDTQYF. The CDR3 bases are TGTGCCAGCAGCGTAGGCGGGGGTGGCACAGATACGCAGTATTTT.